This is a list of T cell receptor beta chains from one sample in a study of shared clonotypes between healthy human individuals. The assay was immunoSEQ multiplex PCR, and TCRdb's table has in-frame clones only and misses some. The table lists about 2.2 million clones, 90% to 95% of them singletons. The specimen sequenced was naive CD8+ T cells from PBMCs. All receptors derive from a young man in good health. Some clones in this sample may be carry-over from other donors' samples. Both conserved end residues are part of each CDR3. D genes are given only for firm matches. Not all rows give a size; the values are once, few, many and, for expanded clones, a class.

J,size,D,V,DNA,CDR3
TRBJ2-7,NA,TRBD2,TRBV6-1,TGTGCCAGCAGTGACACTAGCGGGTCCTCCTACGAGCAGTACTTC,CASSDTSGSSYEQYF
TRBJ1-1,NA,TRBD1,TRBV28,TGTGCCAGCAGCCAGGACAGGGGGCCTGAAGCTTTCTTT,CASSQDRGPEAFF
TRBJ2-7,NA,NA,TRBV30,TGTGCCTGGAGTTCGGGGGGCGGCTACGAGCAGTACTTC,CAWSSGGGYEQYF
TRBJ1-1,NA,TRBD1,TRBV11-2,TGTGCCAGCAGCTTGGGACAGGGGGCGCACACTGAAGCTTTCTTT,CASSLGQGAHTEAFF
TRBJ1-5,few,TRBD1,TRBV5-3,TGTGCCAGAAGCACAATCGACAGGGGAGGTCAGCCCCAGCATTTT,CARSTIDRGGQPQHF
TRBJ2-6,NA,NA,TRBV9,TGTGCCAGCAGCGTAGAAGGGGCTGGGGCCAACGTCCTGACTTTC,CASSVEGAGANVLTF
TRBJ2-3,NA,NA,TRBV6-5,TGTGCCAGCAGTTACAGCTATGGAGATACGCAGTATTTT,CASSYSYGDTQYF
TRBJ2-7,NA,NA,TRBV6-5,TGTGCCAGCAGCCCGGGGGTGGAGGGAGTTTACGAGCAGTACTTC,CASSPGVEGVYEQYF
TRBJ1-2,NA,NA,TRBV10-3,TGTGCCATCAGTGTGGCCAGCAAAAACTATGGCTACACCTTC,CAISVASKNYGYTF
TRBJ2-1,NA,TRBD2,TRBV6-4,TGTGCCAGCAGTGCAAGCGGACTAGCGGGAGGCGGGCAGTTCTTC,CASSASGLAGGGQFF
TRBJ2-3,NA,NA,TRBV5-6,TGTGCCAGCAGCTTGCGTTCCAGGGGTTACACAGATACGCAGTATTTT,CASSLRSRGYTDTQYF
TRBJ2-7,once,NA,TRBV4-3,TGCGCCAGCAGCCAAGATCGGCAAGGCTACGAGCAGTACTTC,CASSQDRQGYEQYF
TRBJ2-1,NA,NA,TRBV9,TGTGCCAGCAGCGTAGGACCTAGACTAGGAATGGGTGAGCAGTTCTTC,CASSVGPRLGMGEQFF
TRBJ2-2,NA,NA,TRBV5-1,TGCGCCAGCAGGTCGAGCACCGGGGAGCTGTTTTTT,CASRSSTGELFF
TRBJ2-2,NA,NA,TRBV6-1,TGTGCCAGCACCACGGCCGGGGAGCTGTTTTTT,CASTTAGELFF
TRBJ2-3,NA,TRBD2,TRBV27,TGTGCCAGCAATCCCCAGCGGGAGACAGATACGCAGTATTTT,CASNPQRETDTQYF
TRBJ2-1,NA,NA,TRBV5-1,TGCGCCAGCAGTTTGGTCGGCGGGCTGTCCTACAATGAGCAGTTCTTC,CASSLVGGLSYNEQFF
TRBJ2-4,NA,TRBD2,TRBV6-5,TGTGCCGTCATGGGGGGGGGTGCCAAAAACATTCAGTACTTC,CAVMGGGAKNIQYF
TRBJ2-1,NA,TRBD2,TRBV27,TGTGCCAGCAGTAATTTAGCGGGAGAGGATGAGCAGTTCTTC,CASSNLAGEDEQFF
TRBJ2-7,NA,NA,TRBV5-1,TGCGCCAGCAGCTTTGGCTTCTCCTACGAGCAGTACTTC,CASSFGFSYEQYF
TRBJ2-3,once,NA,TRBV7-8,TGTGCCAGCACTCCGGTGGCCACAGATACGCAGTATTTT,CASTPVATDTQYF
TRBJ1-4,NA,NA,TRBV2,TGTGCCAGCAGTGACTCCCGGACGCCGAAGGTGGAACTGTTTTTT,CASSDSRTPKVELFF
TRBJ1-1,NA,NA,TRBV10-2,TGCGCCAGCAGTGAAGGTCAGGGGTTGAACACTGAAGCTTTCTTT,CASSEGQGLNTEAFF
TRBJ1-1,NA,NA,TRBV6-1,TGTGCCAGCAGTGCAACAGGGATGTCTAACACTGAAGCTTTCTTT,CASSATGMSNTEAFF
TRBJ2-6,NA,NA,TRBV11-2,TGTGCCAGCAGCTTATTAGGCGACGGAAGCTCTGGGGCCAACGTCCTGACTTTC,CASSLLGDGSSGANVLTF
TRBJ2-1,NA,NA,TRBV9,TGTGCCAGCAGGGAAGGGGCGGGACAGCACAATGAGCAGTTCTTC,CASREGAGQHNEQFF
TRBJ1-5,NA,NA,TRBV28,TGTGCCAGCAGTTTTGGACTGAGGAGCAATCAGCCCCAGCATTTT,CASSFGLRSNQPQHF
TRBJ2-7,NA,NA,TRBV7-9,TGTGCCAGCAGCTTAGCTCTTTCCCCGTCCCACGAGCAGTACTTC,CASSLALSPSHEQYF
TRBJ1-2,few,NA,TRBV19,TGTGCCAGTAGTATCGGCCGGGGACTGCAAATTGGGTGCACCTTC,CASSIGRGLQIGCTF
TRBJ1-4,once,NA,TRBV6-1,TGTGCCAGTATTGGTGTACCAACTAATGAAAAACTGTTTTTT,CASIGVPTNEKLFF
TRBJ2-1,NA,NA,TRBV9,TGTGCCAGCAGCGTAGGGCCGGGGGCAGGGCCCTACAATGAGCAGTTCTTC,CASSVGPGAGPYNEQFF
TRBJ1-1,once,TRBD1,TRBV5-6,TGTGCCAGTAAACAGGGGGGGATGAACACTGAAGCTTTCTTT,CASKQGGMNTEAFF
TRBJ2-7,NA,TRBD2,TRBV5-1,TGCGCCAGCAGCTTCACTAGCGGGTCGTACGAGCAGTACTTC,CASSFTSGSYEQYF
TRBJ2-1,NA,NA,TRBV7-9,TGTGCCAGCAGCTTAGCGTGGGGAGATGAGCAGTTCTTC,CASSLAWGDEQFF
TRBJ2-7,NA,TRBD2,TRBV11-2,TGTGCCAGCAGCTTCTTCCCTAGCGGGATACACTACGAGCAGTACTTC,CASSFFPSGIHYEQYF
TRBJ1-1,NA,NA,TRBV14,TGTGCCAGCAGCCCGAGGCGGGGGGGGACTGAAGCTTTCTTT,CASSPRRGGTEAFF
TRBJ2-1,NA,NA,TRBV19,TGTGCCAGTAGTATACCCCGAAGCTCCTACAATGAGCAGTTCTTC,CASSIPRSSYNEQFF
TRBJ2-7,NA,TRBD1,TRBV18,TGTGCCAGCTCCACGGACAGGGGTGACTACGAGCAGTACTTC,CASSTDRGDYEQYF
TRBJ1-5,once,NA,TRBV28,TGTGCCAGCAGTTCGGGGGACTCGCCCTTGGGTCAGCCCCAGCATTTT,CASSSGDSPLGQPQHF
TRBJ1-1,NA,NA,TRBV11-2,TGTGCCAGCAACCTTTTCGGGGAGAAGGTAGCTTTCTTT,CASNLFGEKVAFF
TRBJ2-7,NA,NA,TRBV27,TGTGCCAGCACCCCGGAGAGGAGCATTTCCCGGATAGGGGACGGAGGCTACGAGCAGTACTTC,CASTPERSISRIGDGGYEQYF
TRBJ2-5,NA,NA,TRBV28,TGTGCCAGCAGCCGAGACTCCCCTTGGGTTCGGAAAGAGACCCAGTACTTC,CASSRDSPWVRKETQYF
TRBJ1-1,NA,NA,TRBV4-1,TGCGCCAGCAGCCAAGGTTGGGGCGAGGTTGCTGAAGCTTTCTTT,CASSQGWGEVAEAFF
TRBJ2-4,NA,TRBD1,TRBV11-2,TGTGCCAGCAGCCGACAGGGTGGGAAAAACATTCAGTACTTC,CASSRQGGKNIQYF
TRBJ2-3,NA,TRBD2,TRBV6-4,TGTGCCAGCAGCGTCGGGACTAGCGGGAGGCTTGCAGACACAGATACGCAGTATTTT,CASSVGTSGRLADTDTQYF
TRBJ2-2,NA,TRBD2,TRBV5-1,TGCGCCAGCAGCTTGGGACTAGCGAGCACCGGGGAGCTGTTTTTT,CASSLGLASTGELFF
TRBJ2-1,once,TRBD2,TRBV29-1,TGCAGCGTTGGACAGAGCGGGGGCTCCTACAATGAGCAGTTCTTC,CSVGQSGGSYNEQFF
TRBJ1-1,once,NA,TRBV18,TGTGCCAGCCAACAGGGTTTGGACGCTTTCTTT,CASQQGLDAFF
TRBJ2-1,NA,TRBD2,TRBV19,TGTGCCAGTAGTAGGGTAGCGGGAGGTTACAATGAGCAGTTCTTC,CASSRVAGGYNEQFF